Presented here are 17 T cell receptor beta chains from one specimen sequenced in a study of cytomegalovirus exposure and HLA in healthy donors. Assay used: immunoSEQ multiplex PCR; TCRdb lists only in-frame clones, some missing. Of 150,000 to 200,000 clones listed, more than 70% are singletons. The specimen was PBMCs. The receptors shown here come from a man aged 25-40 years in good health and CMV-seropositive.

Here the CDR3 reads CASRPGQGTGVGNQPQHF. CDR3 sequence (DNA): TGTGCCAGCAGGCCGGGACAGGGGACGGGGGTAGGCAATCAGCCCCAGCATTTT. The chain joins TRBV27 to TRBJ1-5, with 10 nucleotides matching TRBD1. Germline CDR1 is MNHEY and CDR2 is SMNVEV (reference sequence). The V segment lost 6 bases and the J segment 2 bases; nucleotides outside the gene matches: 13. There are 18 residues in the CDR3.

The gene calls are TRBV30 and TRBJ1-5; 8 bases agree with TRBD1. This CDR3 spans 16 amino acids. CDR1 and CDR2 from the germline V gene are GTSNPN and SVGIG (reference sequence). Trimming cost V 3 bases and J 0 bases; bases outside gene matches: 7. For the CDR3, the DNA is TGTGCCTGGAGACACAGGGGGTCGCATAGCAATCAGCCCCAGCATTTT. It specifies CAWRHRGSHSNQPQHF. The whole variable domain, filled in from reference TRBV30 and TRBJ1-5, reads SQTIHQWPATLVQPVGSPLSLECTVEGTSNPNLYWYRQAAGRGLQLLFYSVGIGQISSEVPQNLSASRPQDRQFILSSKKLLLSDSGFYLCAWRHRGSHSNQPQHFGDGTRLSIL.

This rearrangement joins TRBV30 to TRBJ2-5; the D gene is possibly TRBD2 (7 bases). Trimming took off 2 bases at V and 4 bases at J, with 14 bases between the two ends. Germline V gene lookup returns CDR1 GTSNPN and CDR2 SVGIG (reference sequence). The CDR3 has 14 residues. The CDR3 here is CAWSKGGGGETQYF. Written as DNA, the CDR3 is TGTGCCTGGAGTAAGGGGGGGGGCGGAGAGACCCAGTACTTC.

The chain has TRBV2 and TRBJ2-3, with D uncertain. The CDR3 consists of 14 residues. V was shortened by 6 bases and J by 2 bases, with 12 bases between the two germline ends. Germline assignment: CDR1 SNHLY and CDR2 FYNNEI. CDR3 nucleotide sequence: TGTGCCAGCAGGGGCAGTCTGAACACAGATACGCAGTATTTT. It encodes CASRGSLNTDTQYF.

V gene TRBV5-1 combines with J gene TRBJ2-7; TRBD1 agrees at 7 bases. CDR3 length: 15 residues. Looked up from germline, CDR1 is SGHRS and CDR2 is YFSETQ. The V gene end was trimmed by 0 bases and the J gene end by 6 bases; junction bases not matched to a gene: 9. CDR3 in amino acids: CASSLEQGSRGEQYF. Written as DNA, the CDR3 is TGCGCCAGCAGCTTGGAACAGGGGTCCCGCGGCGAGCAGTACTTC.

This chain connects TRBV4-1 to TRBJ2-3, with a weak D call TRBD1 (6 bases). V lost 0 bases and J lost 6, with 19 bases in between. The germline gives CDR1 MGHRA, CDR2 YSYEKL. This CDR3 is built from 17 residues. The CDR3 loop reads CASSQDRPGVMSDTQYF. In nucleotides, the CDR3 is TGCGCCAGCAGCCAAGATCGGCCAGGGGTAATGTCGGATACGCAGTATTTT.

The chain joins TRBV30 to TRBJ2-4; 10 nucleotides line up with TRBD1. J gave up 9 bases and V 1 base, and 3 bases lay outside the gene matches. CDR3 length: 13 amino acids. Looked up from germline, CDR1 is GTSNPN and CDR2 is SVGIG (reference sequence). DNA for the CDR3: TGTGCCTGGAGTGGGGGGACAGGGGTCATTCAGTACTTC. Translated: CAWSGGTGVIQYF.

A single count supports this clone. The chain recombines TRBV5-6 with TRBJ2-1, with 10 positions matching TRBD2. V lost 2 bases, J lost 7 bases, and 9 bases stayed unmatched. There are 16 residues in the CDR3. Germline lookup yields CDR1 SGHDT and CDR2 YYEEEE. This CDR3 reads CASSLDLAGGMNEQFF. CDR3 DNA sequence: TGTGCCAGCAGCTTAGATTTAGCGGGGGGTATGAATGAGCAGTTCTTC.

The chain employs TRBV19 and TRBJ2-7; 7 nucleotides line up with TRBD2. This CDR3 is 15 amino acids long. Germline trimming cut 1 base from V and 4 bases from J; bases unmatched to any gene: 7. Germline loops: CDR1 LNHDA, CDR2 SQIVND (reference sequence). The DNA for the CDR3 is TGTGCCAGTAGTATAGCGGGGACTACCTCATACGAGCAGTACTTC. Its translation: CASSIAGTTSYEQYF. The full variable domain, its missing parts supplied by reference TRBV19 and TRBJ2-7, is DGGITQSPKYLFRKEGQNVTLSCEQNLNHDAMYWYRQDPGQGLRLIYYSQIVNDFQKGDIAEGYSVSREKKESFPLTVTSAQKNPTAFYLCASSIAGTTSYEQYFGPGTRLTVT.

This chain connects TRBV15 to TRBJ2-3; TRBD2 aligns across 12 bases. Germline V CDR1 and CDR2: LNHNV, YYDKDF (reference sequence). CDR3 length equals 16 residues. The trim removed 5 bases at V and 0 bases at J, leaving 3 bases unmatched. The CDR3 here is CATSWTSGDSTDTQYF. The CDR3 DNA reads TGTGCCACCAGCTGGACTAGCGGGGATAGCACAGATACGCAGTATTTT.

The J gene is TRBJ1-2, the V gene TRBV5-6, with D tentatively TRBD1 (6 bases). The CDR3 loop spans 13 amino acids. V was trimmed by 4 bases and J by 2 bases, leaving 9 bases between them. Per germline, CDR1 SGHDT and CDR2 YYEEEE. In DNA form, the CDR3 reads TGTGCCAGCAGCCCGGACAGAAACTATGGCTACACCTTC. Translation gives CASSPDRNYGYTF.

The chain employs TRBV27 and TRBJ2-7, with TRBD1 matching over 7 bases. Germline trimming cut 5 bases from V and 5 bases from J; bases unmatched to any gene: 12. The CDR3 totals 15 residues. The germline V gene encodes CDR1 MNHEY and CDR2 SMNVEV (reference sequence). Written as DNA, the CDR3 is TGTGCCAGCAGTCCGACAGGGAAGGTATGGGACGAGCAGTACTTC. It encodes CASSPTGKVWDEQYF.

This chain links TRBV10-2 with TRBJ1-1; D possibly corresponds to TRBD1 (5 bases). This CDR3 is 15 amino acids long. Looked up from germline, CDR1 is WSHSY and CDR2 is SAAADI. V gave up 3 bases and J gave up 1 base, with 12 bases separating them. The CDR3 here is CASSDAQTANTEAFF. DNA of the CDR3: TGCGCCAGCAGTGACGCCCAGACAGCGAACACTGAAGCTTTCTTT.

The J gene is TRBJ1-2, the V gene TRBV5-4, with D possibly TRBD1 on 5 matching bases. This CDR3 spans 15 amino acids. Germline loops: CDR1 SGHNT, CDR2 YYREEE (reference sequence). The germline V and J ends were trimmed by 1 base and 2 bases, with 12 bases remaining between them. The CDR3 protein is CASSLPQGSNYGYTF. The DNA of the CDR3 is TGTGCCAGCAGCTTGCCCCAGGGATCGAACTATGGCTACACCTTC.

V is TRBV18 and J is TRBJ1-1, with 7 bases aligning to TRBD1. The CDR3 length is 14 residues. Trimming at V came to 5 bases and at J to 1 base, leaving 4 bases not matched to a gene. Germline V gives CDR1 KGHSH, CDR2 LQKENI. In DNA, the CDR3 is TGTGCCAGCTCAGGACAGGAAACGAACACTGAAGCTTTCTTT. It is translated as CASSGQETNTEAFF.

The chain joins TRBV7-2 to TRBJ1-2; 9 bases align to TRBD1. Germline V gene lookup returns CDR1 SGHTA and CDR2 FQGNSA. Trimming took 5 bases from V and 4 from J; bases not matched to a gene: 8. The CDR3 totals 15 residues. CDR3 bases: TGTGCCAGCAGCCCAACCGGGACAGGGAGCTATGGCTACACCTTC. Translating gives CASSPTGTGSYGYTF. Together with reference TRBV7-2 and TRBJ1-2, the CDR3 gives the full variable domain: GAGVSQSPSNKVTEKGKDVELRCDPISGHTALYWYRQSLGQGLEFLIYFQGNSAPDKSGLPSDRFSAERTGGSVSTLTIQRTQQEDSAVYLCASSPTGTGSYGYTFGSGTRLTVV.

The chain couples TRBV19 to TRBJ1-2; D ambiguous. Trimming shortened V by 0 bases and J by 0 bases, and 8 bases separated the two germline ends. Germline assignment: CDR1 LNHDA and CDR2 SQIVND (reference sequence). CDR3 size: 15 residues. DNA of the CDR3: TGTGCCAGTAGTATAGACAGACTCACTAACTATGGCTACACCTTC. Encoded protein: CASSIDRLTNYGYTF.